Listed below are T cell receptor beta chains from one sample, sequenced in a study of cytomegalovirus exposure and HLA in healthy donors. Measured with immunoSEQ multiplex PCR; TCRdb has only the in-frame clones, and not every one. The sample yields 250,000 to 400,000 clones, approximately 88% seen once. The sequencing input was PBMCs. The receptors shown here come from a man aged 25-45 years in good health and CMV-seronegative. CDR3s include the opening cysteine and the closing phenylalanine or tryptophan. The D gene is left open where the match is weak. Part of the rows lack a size; the others show once, few, many or a class for expanded clones.

V gene	J gene	D gene	clone size	CDR3 DNA	CDR3 protein
TRBV14	TRBJ2-7	TRBD1	once	TGTGCCAGCAGCCAACTTCGACAGGGTGCCTACGAGCAGTACTTC	CASSQLRQGAYEQYF
TRBV18	TRBJ2-5	TRBD1	NA	TGTGCCAGCTCACACCAACTCCCTAGTGCAGGGGGAGAGACCCAGTACTTC	CASSHQLPSAGGETQYF
TRBV2	TRBJ1-2	NA	NA	TGTGCCAGCCAGGGGATATTCTCTGGTGGCTACACCTTC	CASQGIFSGGYTF
TRBV5-4	TRBJ1-1	TRBD1	NA	TGTGCCAGCAGCTTGGAAAGGACAGGGGGAATGAACACTGAAGCTTTCTTT	CASSLERTGGMNTEAFF
TRBV27	TRBJ1-1	TRBD1	NA	TGTGCCAGCAGACAGGGGGCGATCACTGAAGCTTTCTTT	CASRQGAITEAFF
TRBV5-6	TRBJ2-1	TRBD2	NA	TGTGCCAGCAGCTCTTACGGGGGGGCATCCTACAATGAGCAGTTCTTC	CASSSYGGASYNEQFF
TRBV5-4	TRBJ1-1	NA	NA	TGTGCCAGCACCACGGCAGGGGCGGGTACTGAAGCTTTCTTT	CASTTAGAGTEAFF
TRBV19	TRBJ2-5	TRBD1	NA	TGTGCCAGTGGACCGGGACAGAGAGTCGAGACCCAGTACTTC	CASGPGQRVETQYF
TRBV5-5	TRBJ1-1	NA	NA	TGTGCCAGCTCCATTCCAGGGGCTCCTGAAGCTTTCTTT	CASSIPGAPEAFF
TRBV5-1	TRBJ1-2	NA	NA	TGCGCCAGCAGCTTATCTGGACACTTGGTGGAATATGGCTACACCTTC	CASSLSGHLVEYGYTF
TRBV28	TRBJ2-1	TRBD2	once	TGTGCCAGCAGTCGGACTAGAAGCTCCTACAATGAGCAGTTCTTC	CASSRTRSSYNEQFF
TRBV6-1	TRBJ1-6	NA	NA	TGTGCCAGCAGTGAGCTTGGACACCGGATTAATTCACCCCTCCACTTT	CASSELGHRINSPLHF
TRBV2	TRBJ1-5	TRBD1	NA	TGTGCCAGCAGGGGACAGGTTTTGGACAATCAGCCCCAGCATTTT	CASRGQVLDNQPQHF
TRBV29-1	TRBJ2-7	NA	NA	TGCAGCGTTGTCACCGACAGGTCCTACGAGCAGTACTTC	CSVVTDRSYEQYF
TRBV7-6	TRBJ1-2	NA	few	TGTGCCAGCAGCTTAGGGGAGGGGCTGGATGGCTACACCTTC	CASSLGEGLDGYTF
TRBV29-1	TRBJ2-1	TRBD2	NA	TGCAGCGTTGGTAATAGCGGGGGGGCCAATGAGCAGTTCTTC	CSVGNSGGANEQFF
TRBV14	TRBJ2-7	NA	NA	TGTGCCAGCAGCCGCGGACAGTCTCGGTACGAGCAGTACTTC	CASSRGQSRYEQYF
TRBV27	TRBJ2-7	NA	NA	TGTGCCAGCGCCTCGGACAGTACCTACGAGCAGTACTTC	CASASDSTYEQYF
TRBV18	TRBJ2-7	NA	NA	TGTGCCAGCTCCCCTATGCCTTACTACGAGCAGTACTTC	CASSPMPYYEQYF
TRBV9	TRBJ2-6	NA	NA	TGTGCCAGCAGCGGAACAGGTTCTGGGGCCAACGTCCTGACTTTC	CASSGTGSGANVLTF
TRBV4-1	TRBJ2-7	NA	NA	TGCGCCAGCAGCCAGGACGACAGGCCGGAGCAGTACTTC	CASSQDDRPEQYF
TRBV7-2	TRBJ1-4	NA	once	TGTGCCAGCAGCTCAGCCGGGTCCCCTAATGAAAAACTGTTTTTT	CASSSAGSPNEKLFF
TRBV6-5	TRBJ1-5	NA	few	TGTGCCAGCGGGAGAGGGAGGGAGCCCCAGCATTTT	CASGRGREPQHF
TRBV19	TRBJ2-3	TRBD1	once	TGTGCCAGTAGTACCCGGGCGAGGGGGCGTTATGATACGCAGTATTTT	CASSTRARGRYDTQYF
TRBV11-1	TRBJ1-4	NA	NA	TGTGCCAGCAGCTTACAGGGAACAACTAATGAAAAACTGTTTTTT	CASSLQGTTNEKLFF
TRBV10-1	TRBJ1-1	NA	NA	TGCGCCAGCAGCAGCAGGGGTAGGACTGAAGCTTTCTTT	CASSSRGRTEAFF
TRBV11-2	TRBJ1-6	NA	once	TGTGCCAGCAGCTTAGATCGGGGAGCAAACTATAATTCACCCCTCCACTTT	CASSLDRGANYNSPLHF